A selection of T cell receptor beta chains follows, all from one sample in a study of blood T cell repertoires in COVID-19. The assay was immunoSEQ multiplex PCR, and TCRdb's table has in-frame clones only and misses some. The table has 290,000 or so clones, approximately 92% seen once; the top ten hold roughly 1.1%. Sequencing input: PBMCs or T cells enriched from blood (not recorded which). These receptors all stem from a woman aged 25-40 years who had recovered from COVID-19. Each CDR3 is given with its conserved first and last residue. D genes are given only for firm matches. Clone size is not always given. Where it is, it says once, few, many or a class for expanded clones.

>TRBJ2-6|TRBV5-6|TRBD1|.
CASSSGTDLIGANVLTF
TGTGCCAGCAGCTCCGGGACAGACCTGATTGGGGCCAACGTCCTGACTTTC
>TRBJ1-1|TRBV29-1|TRBD1|.
CSVGQGGTEAFF
TGCAGCGTTGGACAGGGTGGGACTGAAGCTTTCTTT
>TRBJ2-1|TRBV7-9|TRBD1|.
CASAPGRGHNEQFF
TGTGCCAGCGCCCCTGGCAGGGGGCACAATGAGCAGTTCTTC
>TRBJ2-1|TRBV24-1|TRBD1|.
CATSDRTGYSYNEQFF
TGTGCCACCAGTGATCGGACAGGGTACTCCTACAATGAGCAGTTCTTC
>TRBJ2-5|TRBV6-1|.|.
CASSEQVTPQETQYF
TGTGCCAGCAGTGAACAAGTGACACCCCAAGAGACCCAGTACTTC
>TRBJ1-1|TRBV28|.|.
CASIQGGPNTEAFF
TGTGCCAGCATCCAGGGAGGGCCGAACACTGAAGCTTTCTTT
>TRBJ2-3|TRBV21-1|.|.
CASSKNGGNRTDTQYF
TGTGCCAGCAGCAAAAACGGGGGGAACCGAACAGATACGCAGTATTTT
>TRBJ1-1|TRBV28|.|.
CASSSRGMGTEAFF
TGTGCCAGCAGTAGTAGGGGGATGGGTACTGAAGCTTTCTTT
>TRBJ1-5|TRBV19|TRBD1|.
CASSTQGVSQPQHF
TGTGCCAGTAGTACCCAGGGGGTTTCTCAGCCCCAGCATTTT
>TRBJ2-3|TRBV19|TRBD2|.
CASRSWASGKDTQYF
TGTGCCAGTAGATCCTGGGCTAGCGGCAAAGATACGCAGTATTTT
>TRBJ1-5|TRBV7-9|.|.
CASSLDLQGYQPQHF
TGTGCCAGCAGCTTAGATCTACAGGGTTATCAGCCCCAGCATTTT
>TRBJ2-5|TRBV4-1|TRBD2|.
CASSHAGGETQYF
TGCGCCAGCAGCCATGCCGGGGGGGAGACCCAGTACTTC
>TRBJ2-7|TRBV11-3|TRBD1|.
CASTYRDWDRDFGEQYF
TGTGCCAGCACCTACCGCGACTGGGACAGGGACTTTGGCGAGCAGTACTTC
>TRBJ2-6|TRBV9|.|.
CASSFVIGQGGSGANVLTF
TGTGCCAGCAGCTTCGTAATAGGGCAGGGTGGCTCTGGGGCCAACGTCCTGACTTTC
>TRBJ1-1|TRBV19|.|.
CASRTRPGHGGELTEAFF
TGTGCCAGTAGGACTCGGCCCGGACACGGTGGGGAACTCACTGAAGCTTTCTTT
>TRBJ1-3|TRBV7-9|TRBD1|.
CASSSNTGDRNTIYF
TGTGCCAGCAGCTCAAACACAGGGGATCGAAACACCATATATTTT
>TRBJ2-3|TRBV7-2|TRBD2|.
CASSLVPAGHTQYF
TGTGCCAGCAGCTTAGTGCCAGCGGGACATACGCAGTATTTT
>TRBJ2-1|TRBV7-9|.|.
CASSFLAYENEQFF
TGTGCCAGCAGCTTCCTAGCGTATGAGAACGAGCAGTTCTTC
>TRBJ1-2|TRBV28|TRBD1|.
CASGTGGYGYTF
TGTGCCAGCGGGACAGGGGGGTATGGCTACACCTTC
>TRBJ2-1|TRBV19|TRBD2|.
CASSQTSGIYNEQFF
TGTGCCAGTTCACAGACTAGCGGGATATACAATGAGCAGTTCTTC
>TRBJ2-1|TRBV7-2|.|.
CASSRSALLRNEQFF
TGTGCCAGCAGCCGGTCGGCTCTCTTGCGGAATGAGCAGTTCTTC
>TRBJ1-1|TRBV19|TRBD1|.
CASKTGVGEAFF
TGTGCCAGTAAAACAGGGGTGGGGGAAGCTTTCTTT
>TRBJ1-2|TRBV5-1|TRBD1|.
CASSFGQGGSGRGYTF
TGCGCCAGCAGCTTTGGACAGGGAGGTTCGGGACGTGGCTACACCTTC
>TRBJ2-1|TRBV25-1|.|.
CASSVPVYNEQFF
TGTGCCAGCAGTGTGCCGGTCTACAATGAGCAGTTCTTC
>TRBJ2-2|TRBV7-3|.|.
CASSPDYTGELFF
TGTGCCAGCAGCCCGGACTACACCGGGGAGCTGTTTTTT
>TRBJ1-1|TRBV10-1|.|.
CASSSSGTHKAFF
TGCGCCAGCAGTTCCTCCGGGACACATAAAGCTTTCTTT
>TRBJ1-5|TRBV19|.|.
CASWGRGGNQPQHF
TGTGCCAGCTGGGGGAGGGGAGGCAATCAGCCCCAGCATTTT
>TRBJ2-7|TRBV15|TRBD1|.
CATSPRDREDEQYF
TGTGCCACCAGCCCCCGGGACAGGGAGGACGAGCAGTACTTC
>TRBJ2-3|TRBV24-1|TRBD1|.
CATSDPSPKRSGQGLDTQYF
TGTGCCACCAGTGATCCCTCACCGAAGCGGTCGGGACAGGGGTTAGATACGCAGTATTTT
>TRBJ2-3|TRBV28|.|.
CASSQGWGTDTQYF
TGTGCCAGCAGTCAGGGTTGGGGCACAGATACGCAGTATTTT
>TRBJ1-1|TRBV7-9|.|.
CASSPQGLNTEAFF
TGTGCCAGCAGCCCACAGGGCTTGAACACTGAAGCTTTCTTT
>TRBJ2-3|TRBV6-1|.|.
CASSEGPADRDTQYF
TGTGCCAGCAGTGAAGGTCCGGCCGACAGGGATACGCAGTATTTT
>TRBJ2-3|TRBV27|TRBD2|.
CASTLGGSFTDTQYF
TGTGCCAGCACTCTGGGCGGGAGTTTCACAGATACGCAGTATTTT
>TRBJ1-6|TRBV7-2|.|.
CASSLGRGLHF
TGTGCCAGCAGCTTAGGCAGGGGCCTCCACTTT
>TRBJ1-5|TRBV4-1|.|.
CASSQDTDNQPQHF
TGCGCCAGCAGCCAAGATACAGACAATCAGCCCCAGCATTTT
>TRBJ2-3|TRBV3-1/TRBV3-2|TRBD2|.
CASSQDRVAGYEDTQYF
TGTGCCAGCAGCCAAGATCGAGTAGCGGGATATGAAGATACGCAGTATTTT
>TRBJ2-6|TRBV5-1|TRBD1|once
CASSRTGDHSGANVLTF
TGCGCCAGCAGTCGGACAGGGGACCACTCTGGGGCCAACGTCCTGACTTTC
>TRBJ2-7|TRBV6-6|TRBD1|.
CASSKDRAYEQYF
TGTGCCAGCAGCAAGGACAGGGCCTACGAGCAGTACTTC
>TRBJ1-2|TRBV5-1|TRBD1|few
CASSFGGTGGYGYTF
TGCGCCAGCAGCTTTGGAGGGACAGGGGGCTATGGCTACACCTTC
>TRBJ2-2|TRBV5-1|TRBD2|once
CASRTGTSATNTGELFF
TGCGCCAGCAGGACCGGGACTAGCGCGACGAACACCGGGGAGCTGTTTTTT
>TRBJ1-5|TRBV6-5|.|.
CASSYGGTGNQPQHF
TGTGCCAGCAGTTATGGGGGGACGGGGAATCAGCCCCAGCATTTT
>TRBJ2-7|TRBV28|TRBD1|.
CASSSLGGQAAF
TGTGCCAGCAGTTCCCTTGGGGGACAGGCCGCCTTC